The next 20 T cell receptor beta chains were all read from a single sample in a study of beta chain features in type 1 diabetes. Expressed TCRB transcripts were sequenced after all isolated RNA was converted to cDNA. Profiled with immunoSEQ multiplex PCR; TCRdb holds only in-frame clones, not every one. The sample holds approximately 250,000 clones; 14% are singletons and the top ten take more than 0.02%. The specimen was naive CD4+ T cells from blood. Receptors originate from a middle-aged woman in good health.

The V and J genes are TRBV5-4 and TRBJ1-2, with TRBD1 as a possible D gene (5 bases). CDR3 length equals 14 residues. Germline V lookup: CDR1 SGHNT, CDR2 YYREEE (reference sequence). V lost 1 base to trimming and J lost 4 bases, with 11 bases between them. The CDR3 spells CASSLSWGSYGYTF. The CDR3 DNA sequence: TGTGCCAGCAGCTTGTCTTGGGGCAGCTATGGCTACACCTTC.

The genes are TRBV6-5 and TRBJ1-1, with 7 bases lining up with TRBD1. V lost 5 bases to trimming and J lost 0 bases; unmatched junction nucleotides: 0. The CDR3 is 13 residues long. Germline V gene data show CDR1 as MNHEY and CDR2 as SVGAGI. For the CDR3, the DNA is TGTGCCAGCAGTGACAGGGTGAACACTGAAGCTTTCTTT. Residues: CASSDRVNTEAFF.

The chain is built from TRBV10-3 and TRBJ1-6; TRBD1 is a possible D gene (6 bases). The V and J ends lost 3 bases and 10 bases respectively, with 10 bases between them. CDR3 length: 13 amino acids. Per the germline V gene, CDR1 is ENHRY and CDR2 is SYGVKD. CDR3 sequence (DNA): TGTGCCATCAGTGAAGGTAGGGGGTCACCCCTCCACTTT. Translation gives CAISEGRGSPLHF.

The J gene is TRBJ1-5, the V gene TRBV28; TRBD1 agrees at 9 bases. The CDR3 is 15 amino acids. Germline CDR1 is MDHEN and CDR2 is SYDVKM. V trimming: 4 bases; J trimming: 4 bases; junction bases outside the gene matches: 5. In DNA, the CDR3 is TGTGCCAGCAGTTGGGTGACAGGGGGTAATCAGCCCCAGCATTTT. Protein product: CASSWVTGGNQPQHF.

This clone was seen only a few times. The chain carries TRBV7-2 and TRBJ2-3; no firm D call. Germline-derived CDR1 and CDR2 are SGHTA and FQGNSA. V was clipped by 4 bases and J by 0 bases, with 8 bases between them. CDR3 size: 14 residues. The CDR3 loop reads CASSSRTSTDTQYF. CDR3 coding DNA: TGTGCCAGCAGCTCCCGAACTAGCACAGATACGCAGTATTTT.

The sample holds a few counts of this clone. The chain joins TRBV5-1 to TRBJ2-5, with 12 bases fitting TRBD2. The V gene's germline CDR1 is SGHRS and CDR2 YFSETQ. J gave up 7 bases and V 3 bases, and 4 bases lay outside the gene matches. This CDR3 is 14 amino acids long. CDR3 residues: CASSWTSGVGTQYF. CDR3 sequence (DNA): TGCGCCAGCAGCTGGACTAGCGGGGTAGGGACCCAGTACTTC.

In its sample, this clone was seen a few times. The chain employs TRBV6-5 and TRBJ1-6; 11 positions agree with TRBD1. CDR3 length: 13 residues. Looked up from germline, CDR1 is MNHEY and CDR2 is SVGAGI. The ends lost 4 bases at V and 14 bases at J; junction bases unmatched: 4. CDR3 DNA: TGTGCCAGCAGTTGGACAGGGGGCGTCGCCCTCCACTTT. Encoded protein: CASSWTGGVALHF.

A note on this clone: The junction differs from germline at one of its ends, possibly a read error. The rearrangement joins TRBV6-5 to TRBJ1-1; weak D call: TRBD1 (5 bases). CDR3 size: 10 residues. Looked up from germline, CDR1 is MNHEY and CDR2 is SVGAGI. The CDR3 protein is CASSQTGLTF. The CDR3, as DNA: TGTGCCAGCAGCCAAACAGGTTTAACGTTT.

For the CDR3, the DNA is TGTGCCAGCTCGGAGGGTGGAGGGGCTACCTACGAGCAGTACTTC. This codes for CASSEGGGATYEQYF. The chain links TRBV18 to TRBJ2-7, with TRBD2 as a possible D gene (6 bases). CDR1 and CDR2 (germline): KGHSH, LQKENI. Trimming stripped 6 bases from V and 2 bases from J, with 17 bases between. The CDR3 is made up of 15 amino acids.

The rearrangement links TRBV7-6 to TRBJ1-6, with D possibly being TRBD1 (6 bases). Germline lookup yields CDR1 SGHVS and CDR2 FNYEAQ. The CDR3 is made up of 18 amino acids. Trimming removed 1 base from V and 1 base from J, with 14 bases in between. The CDR3 DNA follows: TGTGCCAGCAGCTTAGAAATGCAGGGGCGATCCTATAATTCACCCCTCCACTTT. Encoded protein: CASSLEMQGRSYNSPLHF.

The chain combines TRBV5-1 with TRBJ2-5, with D perhaps matching TRBD2 (6 bases). Germline V gene lookup returns CDR1 SGHRS and CDR2 YFSETQ. Trimming cost V 4 bases and J 2 bases, with 12 bases left between them. The CDR3 runs to 14 residues. The CDR3, as DNA: TGCGCCAGCAGCGCGATGACTAGTCAAGAGACCCAGTACTTC. It yields the protein CASSAMTSQETQYF.

The chain couples TRBV29-1 to TRBJ2-7, with TRBD2 matching 10 bases. Germline lookup yields CDR1 SQVTM and CDR2 ANQGSEA. Trimming cost V 5 bases and J 0 bases; bases outside gene matches: 4. The length of the CDR3 is 14 residues. CDR3 region: CSVLLAGISYEQYF. The CDR3 nucleotides are TGCAGCGTTCTACTAGCGGGGATCTCCTACGAGCAGTACTTC.

This clone was found a few times. This chain joins TRBV9 and TRBJ2-6, with D tentatively TRBD1 (5 bases). The V and J ends lost 0 bases and 2 bases respectively, with 9 bases between them. Per germline, CDR1 SGDLS and CDR2 YYNGEE. This CDR3 is built from 16 residues. CDR3 amino acids: CASSVVVGAGANVLTF. The DNA of the CDR3 is TGTGCCAGCAGCGTAGTAGTAGGGGCTGGGGCCAACGTCCTGACTTTC.

This clone has only a few counts. This chain connects TRBV27 to TRBJ2-1, with D tentatively TRBD2 (5 bases). Germline CDR1 reads MNHEY; CDR2 reads SMNVEV (reference sequence). The V gene lost 2 bases and the J gene lost 7 bases, with 15 bases spanning the gap. This CDR3 has 15 residues. This chain's CDR3 is CASSLGGYSRNEQFF. The CDR3 region has the DNA TGTGCCAGCAGTTTAGGCGGGTACAGCCGGAATGAGCAGTTCTTC.

This chain joins TRBV4-2 and TRBJ2-1; 9 bases line up with TRBD2. Germline V lookup: CDR1 LGHNA, CDR2 YNFKEQ. With 5 bases clipped from V and 3 bases from J, the junction kept 11 bases outside the gene matches. This CDR3 has 17 residues. CDR3: CASSGIAGEGNYNEQFF. CDR3 nucleotide sequence: TGTGCCAGCAGCGGAATAGCGGGGGAAGGGAACTACAATGAGCAGTTCTTC.

This clone was picked up a small number of times. CDR3 nucleotides: TGTGCCAGTAGTATAGACCACAGGGTTCGGGGATCACCCCTCCACTTT. This gives the protein CASSIDHRVRGSPLHF. The V call is TRBV19, the J call TRBJ1-6; possible D gene TRBD1, 6 bases. This CDR3 has 16 amino acids. Per the germline V gene, CDR1 is LNHDA and CDR2 is SQIVND (reference sequence). V shed 0 bases and J shed 10 bases, with 16 bases lying between them. Variable domain in full (rest from reference TRBV19 and TRBJ1-6): DGGITQSPKYLFRKEGQNVTLSCEQNLNHDAMYWYRQDPGQGLRLIYYSQIVNDFQKGDIAEGYSVSREKKESFPLTVTSAQKNPTAFYLCASSIDHRVRGSPLHFGNGTRLTVT.

This chain links TRBV5-4 with TRBJ2-2, with unresolved D. The CDR3 is 12 amino acids. The V end lost 1 base, the J end lost 7 bases, and 5 bases lay between the germline ends. Germline values: CDR1 SGHNT, CDR2 YYREEE (reference sequence). The CDR3 sequence is CASSLLHGELFF. Here the CDR3 DNA reads TGTGCCAGCAGCTTGTTACACGGGGAGCTGTTTTTT.

The chain has TRBV6-6 and TRBJ1-1, with D perhaps TRBD1 (6 bases). The CDR3 has 13 amino acids. CDR1 is MNHNY, CDR2 SVGAGI, per germline (reference sequence). V shed 6 bases and J shed 3 bases, with 11 bases lying between them. The CDR3 coding sequence is TGTGCCAGCAGAACAGGGTATTACACTGAAGCTTTCTTT. The encoded protein is CASRTGYYTEAFF.

This clone was counted a few times. This chain links TRBV11-2 with TRBJ2-7; 8 nucleotides match TRBD1. V gave up 6 bases and J gave up 4 bases; unmatched junction bases: 5. Germline V lookup: CDR1 SGHAT, CDR2 FQNNGV. The CDR3 runs 13 residues. In nucleotides, the CDR3 is TGTGCCAGCAGAACTACAGGGGGTTACGAGCAGTACTTC. Its protein product is CASRTTGGYEQYF.

Here the CDR3 DNA reads TGTGCCACCAGCAGAGTGCGACAGGGTGGGTCACCCCTCCACTTT. This encodes CATSRVRQGGSPLHF. The rearrangement uses TRBV15 and TRBJ1-6, with TRBD1 matching over 7 bases. CDR3 size: 15 residues. V lost 1 base to trimming and J lost 10 bases; unmatched junction nucleotides: 7. Germline V gives CDR1 LNHNV, CDR2 YYDKDF (reference sequence).